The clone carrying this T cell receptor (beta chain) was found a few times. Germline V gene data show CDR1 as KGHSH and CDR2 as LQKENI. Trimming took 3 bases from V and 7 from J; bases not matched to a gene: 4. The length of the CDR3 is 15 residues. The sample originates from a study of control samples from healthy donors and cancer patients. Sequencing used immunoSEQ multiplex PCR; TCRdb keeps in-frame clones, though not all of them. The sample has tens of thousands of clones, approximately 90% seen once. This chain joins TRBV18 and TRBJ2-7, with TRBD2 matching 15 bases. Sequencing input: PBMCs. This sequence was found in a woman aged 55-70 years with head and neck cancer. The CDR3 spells CASSPGLAGGGEQYF. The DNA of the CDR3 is TGTGCCAGCTCACCGGGACTAGCGGGAGGTGGAGAGCAGTACTTC. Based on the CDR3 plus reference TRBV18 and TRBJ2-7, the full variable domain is NAGVMQNPRHLVRRRGQEARLRCSPMKGHSHVYWYRQLPEEGLKFMVYLQKENIIDESGMPKERFSAEFPKEGPSILRIQQVVRGDSAAYFCASSPGLAGGGEQYFGPGTRLTVT.